The sequence of this TCR beta chain was determined in a study of T cells after yellow fever vaccination. Study in general: Researchers used SMART-Seq v4 Ultra Low Input to prepare fractions that had low cell numbers. Whole-study findings and limits: The appearance of a small share of clonotypes in both CD4 and CD8 compartments was observed.

V dropped 7 bases and J dropped 5 bases, with 12 bases sitting between them. The CDR3 is 14 amino acids. CDR1 and CDR2 from the germline V gene are SNHLY and FYNNEI. Points on this clonotype: Its matching antigen is unknown.

UMIs were added to TCR cDNA along with a universal primer site when it was made by 5'RACE template switching. TCRdb reanalysed the 5' RACE reads using MiXCR and keeps one entry per CDR3 protein. The sample has around 350,000 distinct CDR3 sequences; 6.2% are singletons. V gene TRBV2 combines with J gene TRBJ1-6; D not resolved. Specimen: PBMCs, collected 5 days after the yellow fever booster vaccination. The TCR originated in a man younger than 45 who received the YFV17D yellow fever vaccine. CDR3 nucleotide sequence: TGTGCCAGCATCGAGGATTTAGATAATTCACCCCTCCACTTT. Its translation: CASIEDLDNSPLHF.